This T cell receptor (beta chain) is drawn from a study of Graves' ophthalmopathy and Graves' hyperthyroidism (dated by TCRdb to the late 2010s). In the study overall: Peripheral blood was collected before any treatment was given, at the time of initial diagnosis. An independent validation cohort was composed of roughly 19 hyperthyroidism patients and approximately 15 patients who later progressed from hyperthyroidism to ophthalmopathy. T-cell repertoires of thyroid tissue and blood were compared in 5 or 6 hyperthyroidism patients. To explore V-J signatures that separate ophthalmopathy from hyperthyroidism, a discovery set of 95 to 100 patients was enrolled, consisting of 40 to 45 with ophthalmopathy and around 57 with stable hyperthyroidism. In total, around 140 blood samples were TCR-sequenced: approximately 42 ophthalmopathy, under 80 hyperthyroidism and some 17 hyperthyroidism-to-ophthalmopathy patients. TCR beta repertoire signatures were used to distinguish Graves' ophthalmopathy from Graves' hyperthyroidism and to predict progression to ophthalmopathy. For training and testing, the 110 or so patients in the discovery cohort were randomly divided in a 7:3 ratio. Following sampling, methimazole starting at 30 mg daily was administered to hyperthyroidism patients, and high-dose intravenous methylprednisolone was administered to ophthalmopathy patients.

V lost 7 bases and J lost 4 bases; the stretch between them is 4 bases long. The CDR3 runs 10 amino acids, cysteine and phenylalanine included. The retained sequence is limited to the CDR3, 30 bases, with the frame set at the first base. CDR1 is given as LNHDA and CDR2 as SQIVND, both from the germline V gene (reference sequence). This clonotype was observed at least ten times. Its antigen remains unidentified. Base qualities are not provided; no much larger clone lies one nucleotide away. The paper as a whole reports these results and caveats: Among expanded thyroid clonotypes with frequency above 0.001, most also showed up in blood, which suggests that blood repertoires may reflect the thyroid immune response. No statistical method was used to set the sample size in advance, and the investigators knew which group each participant was assigned to. The 13-signature model separated ophthalmopathy from stable hyperthyroidism with approximately 90% sensitivity and about 81% specificity in cross-validation, and 80%/75% in the test set. In validation, the model predicted ophthalmopathy progression with about 64% sensitivity and less than 80% specificity; eleven to twelve predicted patients were CT-confirmed with GO in a median of 6.5 months.

The ophthalmopathy patients had moderately to severely active disease, with a Clinical Activity Score of 3 or higher, a NOSPECS grade of 4 or higher, and a disease duration of less than 3 months. Patients were excluded if they had other autoimmune diseases, uncontrolled infections, pregnancy or lactation. Clinical symptoms, serum thyroxine, TRAb, thyroid ultrasound and orbital computed tomography formed the basis of the diagnosis. Using Ficoll-Paque density gradient centrifugation, PBMCs were isolated from 9.5 to 10 ml of fresh peripheral blood. Total RNA was extracted with Trizol reagent and quality-checked on an Agilent 2100 Bioanalyzer. For repertoire sequencing, the TCR beta CDR3 regions were amplified from RNA transcripts. A first-round RT-PCR used HTBI primers with the Qiagen OneStep RT-PCR kit, followed by a second-round multiplex PCR, size selection and purification. Sequencing of the libraries was carried out on an Illumina HiSeq2000 in paired-end mode with 100 bp reads. Turning to the authors' computational methods: SOAPnuke was used to process the reads, throwing out any read that had adapters, had uncalled bases, had a mean Phred below 15, or lacked an exact constant-primer or identifier match. High-quality paired reads were merged with COPE v1.2.5. Each unique nucleotide sequence was treated as a clonotype, and MiTCR v1.1 was used to align the clonotypes to the IMGT TRB V, D and J references. Analysis was restricted to V-J combinations with a frequency above 0.0001, which covered about 99% of repertoires. A TCR clonal expansion and chaos score per V-J combination was defined as the ratio of F50 clonal expansion to chaos observed in the TCRdist matrix. Welch's t-statistics and random forest were used to reduce the features to 10 to 15 V-J combinations, which were then used as input to a naive Bayes classifier. The similarity between thyroid and blood repertoires was quantified using the Morisita-Horn index. Using fastp at Q25 and MiXCR, TCRdb reprocessed the public reads and kept productive beta chains. Identical CDR3 proteins give one entry, which carries the most common genes and DNA. It is TCRdb's table, rather than the study itself, that gives the V and J calls and clone size. The sample table lists approximately 160,000 distinct CDR3 sequences, around two fifths of them with a count of one. Under 7% of the sample is in the top ten clones.

The chain links TRBV19 with TRBJ1-2; the D segment cannot be called with confidence. The sample consisted of peripheral blood. This TCR derives from a middle-aged woman with Graves' ophthalmopathy. Donor details come from another sample of the same person, matched by shared clones. This receptor carries the CDR3 CASKSYGYTF. In nucleotides, the sequence is TGTGCCAGTAAGAGCTATGGCTACACCTTC.